This T cell receptor (beta chain) was captured in a study of T cell responses to AZD1222 COVID-19 vaccine. Notes on the study in general: Females made up more of the donors, who were largely white British, and clonal diversity may have come out too low. Only five or six AZD1222 recipients tested seropositive at baseline.

Generated by immunoSEQ multiplex PCR, the TCRdb table keeps only in-frame clones and is missing some. Of over 60,000 clones in the sample, roughly 87% were seen once. In germline, CDR1 is ENHRY, CDR2 SYGVKD. This CDR3 is built from 13 residues. Trimming removed 10 bases from V and 0 bases from J, with 12 bases in between. Notes on this clone: Its specificity is unknown.

The source was peripheral blood, collected on day 0 of AZD1222 vaccination. This chain connects TRBV10-3 to TRBJ1-1; perhaps TRBD1 as D (6 bases). The origin of this receptor is an adult in good health. The CDR3 DNA follows: TGTGCCAGTACAGGACAGCTGAACACTGAAGCTTTCTTT. It codes for CASTGQLNTEAFF.